The next 23 T cell receptor beta chains were all read from a single sample in a study of response to subunit inactivated influenza vaccine. TCRdb passed the RT-PCR reads through MiXCR, listing each CDR3 protein once. The sample lists around 250,000 distinct CDR3 sequences, approximately 12% occurring once. Here the sequenced sample was non-naive T cells sorted from PBMCs, taken 14 days before vaccination. The receptor set was obtained from a man in his forties or fifties who received an inactivated influenza vaccine.

The chain links TRBV15 to TRBJ2-7, with TRBD2 matching over 7 bases. The CDR3 runs 15 residues. Trimming removed 0 bases from V and 6 bases from J; junction bases left unmatched: 8. CDR1 LNHNV and CDR2 YYDKDF come from the germline V gene (reference sequence). In nucleotides, the CDR3 is TGTGCCACCAGCAGAGATTTTGCGGGAGTGGGCGAGCAGTACTTC. Its translation: CATSRDFAGVGEQYF.

Only a few counts were recorded for this clonotype. The CDR3 DNA reads TGTGCCAGCAGCTTCCCCCGCGCCAATGAGCAGTTCTTC. This codes for CASSFPRANEQFF. V gene TRBV5-4 combines with J gene TRBJ2-1, with unresolved D. The germline gives CDR1 SGHNT, CDR2 YYREEE (reference sequence). Trimming shortened V by 2 bases and J by 6 bases, and 9 bases separated the two germline ends. The CDR3 has 13 residues.

The chain employs TRBV5-1 and TRBJ1-5; D might be TRBD1 (6 bases). Germline V gene data show CDR1 as SGHRS and CDR2 as YFSETQ. V was pared by 4 bases and J by 4 bases, with 9 bases between. CDR3 length: 13 amino acids. This CDR3 reads CASSRGRNQPQHF. CDR3 in DNA: TGCGCCAGCAGCCGGGGGCGGAATCAGCCCCAGCATTTT.

This clonotype was seen only a few times. The chain carries TRBV9 and TRBJ2-7, with 12 bases lining up with TRBD2. The CDR3 contains 14 residues. From germline, CDR1 is SGDLS and CDR2 YYNGEE. With V trimmed by 4 bases and J by 5 bases, 4 bases remained unmatched. CDR3 loop: CASSTGLAGNEQYF. The CDR3 region has the DNA TGTGCCAGCAGCACAGGACTAGCGGGAAACGAGCAGTACTTC.

This rearrangement joins TRBV5-1 to TRBJ1-1; D is unresolved. The germline V gene has CDR1 SGHRS and CDR2 YFSETQ. The ends were cut back, 0 bases at V and 1 base at J, with 10 bases in the middle. CDR3 length: 15 amino acids. For the CDR3, the DNA is TGCGCCAGCAGCTTGGATAGAGAACCGAACACTGAAGCTTTCTTT. This gives the protein CASSLDREPNTEAFF.

The chain uses TRBV6-1 and TRBJ1-1; no clear D. Per germline, CDR1 MNHNS and CDR2 SASEGT. The V end was cut by 7 bases, the J end by 0 bases, with 12 bases between. The CDR3 has 14 residues. This CDR3 is CASTQDGLNTEAFF. The DNA for the CDR3 is TGTGCCAGCACGCAGGACGGGTTGAACACTGAAGCTTTCTTT.

The chain uses TRBV7-2 and TRBJ1-4; no clear D. The germline V and J ends were trimmed by 5 bases and 6 bases, with 16 bases remaining between them. Germline loops: CDR1 SGHTA, CDR2 FQGNSA. The CDR3 runs to 15 residues. In DNA form, the CDR3 reads TGTGCCAGCAGCGAAGATGGGTTTCTTTATGAAAAACTGTTTTTT. Translating it yields CASSEDGFLYEKLFF.

The chain combines TRBV7-8 with TRBJ2-3; perhaps D is TRBD1 or TRBD2 (5 bases each). Trimming took 1 base from V and 2 from J, leaving 10 bases between them. The CDR3 covers 15 residues. Germline lookup yields CDR1 SGHVS and CDR2 FQNEAQ. CDR3 sequence reads: CASSLVEGPTDTQYF. CDR3 nucleotide sequence: TGTGCCAGCAGCTTAGTCGAGGGACCCACAGATACGCAGTATTTT. The full variable domain, its missing parts supplied by reference TRBV7-8 and TRBJ2-3, is GAGVSQSPRYKVAKRGQDVALRCDPISGHVSLFWYQQALGQGPEFLTYFQNEAQLDKSGLPSDRFFAERPEGSVSTLKIQRTQQEDSAVYLCASSLVEGPTDTQYFGPGTRLTVL.

The rearrangement joins TRBV28 to TRBJ2-7; D is undetermined. CDR1 is MDHEN and CDR2 is SYDVKM in the germline V gene. V lost 4 bases and J lost 4, with 8 bases in between. The CDR3 consists of 12 residues. CDR3 bases: TGTGCCAGCAGTTCTTTTAGGTACGAGCAGTACTTC. This translates into CASSSFRYEQYF.

J is TRBJ2-7 and V is TRBV6-2 or TRBV6-3, with D uncertain. Trimming removed 2 bases at V and 4 bases at J, with 18 bases between. The CDR3 is 16 residues long. The germline CDR1 and CDR2 sequences are MNHEY and SVGEGT. The CDR3 nucleotides are TGTGCCAGCAGTTACGTCGGCAGGACGTCCAAGTACGAGCAGTACTTC. Protein: CASSYVGRTSKYEQYF.

This clonotype was seen many times. This sequence joins TRBV20-1 and TRBJ2-7; 13 nucleotides match TRBD2. The germline CDR1 and CDR2 sequences are DFQATT and SNEGSKA (reference sequence). V was clipped by 2 bases and J by 7 bases; unmatched bases: 8. CDR3 size: 15 residues. CDR3 loop: CSARRGTSGIGEQYF. The CDR3 DNA is TGCAGTGCTAGACGAGGGACTAGCGGGATTGGGGAGCAGTACTTC.

The gene calls are TRBV18 and TRBJ2-1, with D maybe TRBD2 (5 bases). This CDR3 spans 15 amino acids. The germline V gene has CDR1 KGHSH and CDR2 LQKENI. Trimming removed 0 bases from V and 0 bases from J, with 6 bases in between. CDR3 protein: CASSPPGSSYNEQFF. The DNA for the CDR3 is TGTGCCAGCTCACCACCGGGGAGCTCCTACAATGAGCAGTTCTTC.

This clonotype was observed a few times. CDR3 loop: CSASDPAGRGYIQYF. DNA of the CDR3: TGCAGTGCTAGTGACCCCGCGGGACGAGGTTACATTCAGTACTTC. The rearrangement links TRBV20-1 to TRBJ2-4; tentatively, D is TRBD2 (6 bases). Between the trimmed V and J ends, which lost 3 bases and 8 bases, there was a span of 20 bases. The germline CDR1 and CDR2 sequences are DFQATT and SNEGSKA (reference sequence). This CDR3 spans 15 amino acids.

This clonotype was detected a few times. The chain is built from TRBV18 and TRBJ2-7; D ambiguous. CDR1 is KGHSH and CDR2 is LQKENI in the germline V gene. The V and J ends lost 3 bases and 5 bases respectively, with 17 bases between them. The CDR3 covers 15 residues. CDR3 loop: CASSPLGDPYHEQYF. CDR3 in DNA: TGTGCCAGCTCACCTTTGGGTGATCCGTACCACGAGCAGTACTTC.

The chain carries TRBV12-3 or TRBV12-4 and TRBJ2-1, with TRBD2 identical over 12 bases. The trim removed 4 bases at V and 7 bases at J, leaving 8 bases unmatched. The CDR3 has 16 residues. In nucleotides, the CDR3 is TGTGCCAGCAGTTCCCAACTAGCGGGAGGAATGAATGAGCAGTTCTTC. As protein: CASSSQLAGGMNEQFF.

This clonotype was seen a few times. The CDR3 spells CASSQEALGYSNQPQHF. Written as DNA, the CDR3 is TGCGCCAGCAGCCAAGAAGCACTGGGATATAGCAATCAGCCCCAGCATTTT. The chain joins TRBV4-1 to TRBJ1-5; D is unclear. This CDR3 has 17 amino acids. In germline, CDR1 is MGHRA, CDR2 YSYEKL. V lost 0 bases, J lost 0 bases, and 12 bases lay in between.

The rearrangement links TRBV6-2 or TRBV6-3 to TRBJ2-1, with D possibly matching TRBD2 (5 bases). Germline V gene sequence: CDR1 MNHEY, CDR2 SVGEGT. Trimming took off 6 bases at V and 2 bases at J, with 14 bases between the two ends. The CDR3 is 15 amino acids. Here the CDR3 DNA reads TGTGCCAGCAGCTCGGACTGGGGAACCTACAATGAGCAGTTCTTC. Translating it yields CASSSDWGTYNEQFF.

This clonotype was detected only a few times. This rearrangement joins TRBV20-1 to TRBJ1-5; 10 bases are a match to TRBD1. Trimming took 6 bases from V and 2 from J; bases not matched to a gene: 16. This CDR3 contains 18 residues. Germline V gene data show CDR1 as DFQATT and CDR2 as SNEGSKA (reference sequence). The CDR3 region is CSAAALRDRGLGNQPQHF. The CDR3 nucleotides are TGCAGTGCCGCAGCCCTCCGGGACAGGGGATTGGGCAATCAGCCCCAGCATTTT.

A few counts support this clonotype. The rearrangement joins TRBV7-3 to TRBJ2-7; tentatively, D is TRBD2 (6 bases). CDR3 length equals 13 residues. Germline V gene sequence: CDR1 SGHTA, CDR2 FQGTGA. Trimming took off 3 bases at V and 5 bases at J, with 11 bases between the two ends. The CDR3 nucleotides read TGTGCCAGCAGCTTTAGGGGCGGGGACGAGCAGTACTTC. This sequence encodes CASSFRGGDEQYF.

In its sample, this clonotype was seen a few times. This chain links TRBV10-3 with TRBJ1-1; D is ambiguous. Trimming removed 6 bases from V and 0 bases from J, with 11 bases in between. The CDR3 has 14 amino acids. The V gene's germline CDR1 is ENHRY and CDR2 SYGVKD. The CDR3 nucleotides are TGTGCCATCAGCGAGGCGGGGATGAACACTGAAGCTTTCTTT. It specifies CAISEAGMNTEAFF.

There are many counts of this clonotype. J is TRBJ1-5 and V is TRBV2; possible D gene TRBD1, 5 bases. The V end was cut by 5 bases, the J end by 0 bases, with 11 bases between. The germline CDR1 and CDR2 sequences are SNHLY and FYNNEI. The CDR3 has 15 residues. In nucleotides, the CDR3 is TGTGCCAGCAGTCCCGGGGCCAATAGCAATCAGCCCCAGCATTTT. Its translation: CASSPGANSNQPQHF.

The rearrangement joins TRBV6-5 to TRBJ2-1, with TRBD2 matching 8 bases. The CDR3 runs to 15 residues. The V gene's germline CDR1 is MNHEY and CDR2 SVGAGI. V lost 2 bases, J lost 7 bases, and 7 bases stayed unmatched. The CDR3 sequence is CASSYRAGGPNEQFF. CDR3 sequence (DNA): TGTGCCAGCAGTTACAGGGCGGGAGGACCAAATGAGCAGTTCTTC.

This clonotype was seen only a few times. The CDR3 here is CASSPRTDYQETQYF. The CDR3 DNA sequence: TGTGCCAGCTCACCACGGACAGACTACCAAGAGACCCAGTACTTC. The chain combines TRBV18 with TRBJ2-5; weak D call: TRBD1 (6 bases). V was shortened by 1 base and J by 0 bases, with 9 bases between the two germline ends. Germline CDR1 is KGHSH and CDR2 is LQKENI. The CDR3 covers 15 residues.